The clone carrying this T cell receptor beta chain was observed a handful of times. This specimen comes from a study of neoadjuvant anti-PD-1 for oral cavity cancer. Across the whole study: Nivolumab at 3 mg/kg was mostly given biweekly, three to four doses, pre-surgery.

The sample's time point: after neoadjuvant nivolumab, at surgical resection. These oral cavity squamous cell carcinomas were HPV-negative and locally advanced. Blood cells were analyzed directly, without culture or expansion. CDR1 SGHDT and CDR2 YYEEEE come from the germline V gene. Trimming shortened V by 0 bases and J by 2 bases, and 15 bases separated the two germline ends. This CDR3 spans 18 amino acids. PBMC libraries mostly used around 460 ng of input genomic DNA, with six replicates per sample. The assay was immunoSEQ multiplex PCR, and TCRdb's table has in-frame clones only and misses some. In the table there are roughly 40,000 clones, 77% of which are singletons.

This clonotype was obtained from a person aged 35-79 years with oral cavity squamous cell carcinoma. The chain links TRBV5-6 to TRBJ2-6; D not certain. The starting material was PBMCs, obtained after nivolumab (anti-PD-1) treatment. The CDR3 is CASSLDPRVRTGANVLTF. The CDR3 DNA reads as TGTGCCAGCAGCTTGGACCCCCGGGTACGAACTGGGGCCAACGTCCTGACTTTC.